This T cell receptor beta chain was found in a study of human T cells and chemical hapten exposure. Time point: pre-sensitization, week 0. Described treatment: therapeutic diphenylcyclopropenone sensitization with weekly scalp DPC. TCRdb reprocessed the RACE reads with MiXCR, giving one entry per CDR3 protein. The table lists under 300,000 distinct CDR3 sequences, approximately 8.6% of them singletons. Germline assignment: CDR1 SGHTA and CDR2 FQGNSA. The ends were cut back, 1 base at V and 5 bases at J, with 14 bases in the middle. The CDR3 is made up of 15 amino acids. This clonotype was obtained from a woman aged 40 to 55 with alopecia areata. Some clones in this sample may be carry-over from other donors' samples. The sample was whole blood, taken in connection with sensitization to the hapten diphenylcyclopropenone (DPC). V usage is TRBV7-2 and J usage is TRBJ2-5; tentative D call: TRBD2 (5 bases). CDR3 in amino acids: CASSLGGAASETQYF. Here the CDR3 DNA reads TGTGCCAGCAGCTTAGGAGGAGCGGCTAGTGAGACCCAGTACTTC.